This TCR beta chain was sequenced during a study of T-cell memory formation after mild COVID-19. Germline trimming cut 0 bases from V and 3 bases from J; bases unmatched to any gene: 6. This CDR3 is 17 amino acids long. Germline loops: CDR1 LGHNA, CDR2 YNFKEQ. Each CDR3 protein gets one entry after TCRdb re-called the 5' RACE reads with MiXCR. The sample records over 450,000 distinct CDR3 sequences, 20% being singletons. This sequence originates from an adult woman who had mild COVID-19 (a few samples of this study predate the infection). Cell type and time point are not known. Sample: PBMCs or a T cell subset sorted from them (not recorded which). The chain joins TRBV4-2 to TRBJ1-5; the match to TRBD1 covers 9 bases. The CDR3 coding sequence is TGTGCCAGCAGCCAAGATGGGACAGGGAAGGCCAATCAGCCCCAGCATTTT. Translation gives CASSQDGTGKANQPQHF.